Listed here are 28 T cell receptor beta chains from one sample, sequenced in a study of technical replicates of blood from a handful of donors. TCRdb keeps only in-frame clones here, not all; method: immunoSEQ multiplex PCR. This table has tens of thousands of clones, just over 85% appearing once. Sequences were obtained from PBMCs. The origin of the receptors is a human donor in good health. Some clones in this sample may be carry-over from other donors' samples.

The chain uses TRBV5-4 and TRBJ2-1, with 12 bases identical to TRBD2. Per germline, CDR1 SGHNT and CDR2 YYREEE (reference sequence). This CDR3 has 16 residues. With V trimmed by 4 bases and J by 4 bases, 6 bases remained unmatched. The CDR3 protein is CASSPGLAGKYNEQFF. The DNA for the CDR3 is TGTGCCAGCAGCCCTGGACTAGCGGGGAAATACAATGAGCAGTTCTTC.

J is TRBJ2-1 and V is TRBV7-7; 8 bases fit TRBD1. CDR3 length: 13 amino acids. Germline lookup yields CDR1 SSHAT and CDR2 FNYEAQ (reference sequence). Trimming at V came to 5 bases and at J to 7 bases, leaving 4 bases not matched to a gene. The CDR3 protein is CASSDRGGNEQFF. Here the CDR3 DNA reads TGTGCCAGCAGCGACAGGGGCGGGAATGAGCAGTTCTTC.

The gene calls are TRBV27 and TRBJ2-2, with 7 bases that match TRBD1. CDR3 length: 16 amino acids. With 5 bases clipped from V and 3 bases from J, the junction kept 9 bases outside the gene matches. In germline, CDR1 is MNHEY, CDR2 SMNVEV (reference sequence). The CDR3 sequence is CASSPRTGGYTGELFF. CDR3 in DNA: TGTGCCAGCAGTCCACGGACAGGCGGCTACACCGGGGAGCTGTTTTTT.

The V gene is TRBV10-1, the J gene TRBJ2-7; TRBD1 is a possible D gene (6 bases). The CDR3 is 18 amino acids. With 0 bases removed from V and 5 bases from J, the gap between germline ends came to 23 bases. Germline CDR1 is WNHNN and CDR2 is SYGVQD (reference sequence). The CDR3 protein is CASSESQGSYSSDDEQYF. DNA for the CDR3: TGCGCCAGCAGTGAGTCTCAGGGGTCTTACAGCTCCGACGACGAGCAGTACTTC.

The genes are TRBV6-5 and TRBJ1-6; no reliable D call. The CDR3 spans 14 residues. V lost 4 bases, J lost 7 bases, and 11 bases lay in between. Per germline, CDR1 MNHEY and CDR2 SVGAGI. DNA for the CDR3: TGTGCCAGCAGTTTGGGCAGGTTCAATTCACCCCTCCACTTT. As protein: CASSLGRFNSPLHF.

This clone appeared a single time. The V gene is TRBV4-1, the J gene TRBJ2-7, with TRBD2 as a possible D gene (6 bases). V lost 3 bases and J lost 7, with 22 bases in between. Germline values: CDR1 MGHRA, CDR2 YSYEKL. The CDR3 runs to 16 residues. CDR3 sequence reads: CASSQSTSSSFYEQYF. In DNA form, the CDR3 reads TGCGCCAGCAGCCAGTCAACTAGCTCGTCCTTTTATGAGCAGTACTTC.

This CDR3 is CASSLSRREGRYEQYF. DNA of the CDR3: TGCGCCAGCAGCTTATCCCGGCGGGAGGGCCGCTACGAGCAGTACTTC. The chain has TRBV5-1 and TRBJ2-7; TRBD2 matches 9 bases. V was clipped by 2 bases and J by 3 bases; unmatched bases: 9. The CDR3 runs 16 residues. CDR1 SGHRS and CDR2 YFSETQ come from the germline V gene.

The genes are TRBV19 and TRBJ2-7, with a weak D call TRBD1 (5 bases). Trimming left V 3 bases short and J 0 bases short, with 15 bases between. The V gene's germline CDR1 is LNHDA and CDR2 SQIVND (reference sequence). This CDR3 has 16 residues. The DNA for the CDR3 is TGTGCCAGTAGTATTACAGGCTCACTCTACTCCTACGAGCAGTACTTC. As protein: CASSITGSLYSYEQYF.

The V and J genes are TRBV10-3 and TRBJ2-1; the match to TRBD2 covers 15 bases. The CDR3 is 21 amino acids. Germline V gene sequence: CDR1 ENHRY, CDR2 SYGVKD. Trimming at V came to 3 bases and at J to 1 base, leaving 13 bases not matched to a gene. The CDR3 protein is CAISETNLPGLAGGSYNEQFF. CDR3 DNA sequence: TGTGCCATCAGTGAAACCAATCTACCGGGACTAGCGGGAGGTTCCTACAATGAGCAGTTCTTC.

This clone was seen more than once but under ten times. This rearrangement joins TRBV11-3 to TRBJ2-1; 10 positions match TRBD2. The CDR3 length is 16 residues. Per the germline V gene, CDR1 is SGHNT and CDR2 is YENEEA. J lost 4 bases, V lost 5 bases, and 8 bases had no gene match. In DNA form, the CDR3 reads TGTGCCAGCAGCCAAACTAGCGGGGCACCTTACAATGAGCAGTTCTTC. Translating it yields CASSQTSGAPYNEQFF.

This rearrangement joins TRBV2 to TRBJ2-7; 9 bases fit TRBD2. There are 17 residues in the CDR3. CDR1 and CDR2 (germline): SNHLY, FYNNEI. V gave up 5 bases and J gave up 0 bases; unmatched junction bases: 11. The CDR3 coding sequence is TGTGCCAGCAGTCTAGACCTAGCGGGACTTCTCTCCTACGAGCAGTACTTC. Residues: CASSLDLAGLLSYEQYF.

V is TRBV11-3 and J is TRBJ2-1; possibly TRBD1 for D (8 bases). There are 14 residues in the CDR3. The V gene lost 4 bases and the J gene lost 8 bases, with 15 bases spanning the gap. The germline V gene has CDR1 SGHNT and CDR2 YENEEA. CDR3 DNA: TGTGCCAGCAGCTCTACAGGGGGGGCCTATGAGCAGTTCTTC. Its translation is CASSSTGGAYEQFF.

The rearrangement links TRBV5-1 to TRBJ2-7, with a tentative D call TRBD2 (6 bases). Germline V lookup: CDR1 SGHRS, CDR2 YFSETQ. The CDR3 sequence is 14 residues long. Trimming left V 2 bases short and J 2 bases short, with 11 bases between. CDR3 nucleotides: TGCGCCAGCAGCTTAATCGGGGGTACCTACGAGCAGTACTTC. Its translation: CASSLIGGTYEQYF.

J is TRBJ1-4 and V is TRBV2, with D unresolved. V was clipped by 6 bases and J by 2 bases, with 10 bases between them. The CDR3 loop spans 14 amino acids. Germline V lookup: CDR1 SNHLY, CDR2 FYNNEI. CDR3 amino acids: CASRSRRTNEKLFF. CDR3 coding DNA: TGTGCCAGCAGAAGCAGGAGGACTAATGAAAAACTGTTTTTT.

The rearrangement links TRBV6-5 to TRBJ1-6, with D perhaps TRBD1 (5 bases). Trimming left V 7 bases short and J 6 bases short, with 10 bases between. CDR1 and CDR2 (germline): MNHEY, SVGAGI. The CDR3 extends over 13 amino acids. The chain's CDR3 is CASKVQGNSPLHF. CDR3 bases: TGTGCCAGCAAGGTCCAGGGTAATTCACCCCTCCACTTT.

The rearrangement links TRBV15 to TRBJ2-7; TRBD1 aligns across 9 bases. V shed 5 bases and J 6 bases; nucleotides not matched to a gene: 5. This CDR3 spans 13 amino acids. CDR1 LNHNV and CDR2 YYDKDF come from the germline V gene (reference sequence). CDR3 DNA sequence: TGTGCCACCAGCCGGGACAGGGCCTTCGAGCAGTACTTC. It is translated as CATSRDRAFEQYF.

The chain recombines TRBV11-1 with TRBJ2-2; TRBD1 is a possible D gene (8 bases). Trimming left V 4 bases short and J 5 bases short, with 20 bases between. This CDR3 has 17 residues. Per the germline V gene, CDR1 is SGHAT and CDR2 is FQDESV (reference sequence). CDR3 in DNA: TGTGCCAGCAGCTCTGGACAGGGAGGGTTAAGGACCGGGGAGCTGTTTTTT. Its translation: CASSSGQGGLRTGELFF.

This clone was picked up one time. CDR3 sequence: CASRTTGLSGGEQYF. The CDR3 region has the DNA TGTGCCAGCAGAACCACGGGGTTGAGCGGGGGGGAGCAGTACTTC. V and J are TRBV6-6 and TRBJ2-7; TRBD2 aligns across 9 bases. The CDR3 has 15 residues. The germline gives CDR1 MNHNY, CDR2 SVGAGI (reference sequence). V gave up 6 bases and J gave up 7 bases; unmatched junction bases: 13.

The chain joins TRBV7-9 to TRBJ1-2; D uncertain. Germline V gene lookup returns CDR1 SEHNR and CDR2 FQNEAQ (reference sequence). The V end was cut by 0 bases, the J end by 10 bases, with 9 bases between. The CDR3 totals 12 residues. The CDR3 DNA sequence: TGTGCCAGCAGCTTAGCTGCCGCGCTCTACACCTTC. Encoded protein: CASSLAAALYTF.

The J gene is TRBJ2-7, the V gene TRBV6-5; the match to TRBD2 covers 7 bases. The J segment lost 4 bases and the V segment lost 2 bases, leaving 2 bases of the junction unmatched. This CDR3 has 13 amino acids. CDR1 MNHEY and CDR2 SVGAGI come from the germline V gene. This CDR3 reads CASSYGRDYEQYF. The CDR3 DNA sequence: TGTGCCAGCAGTTACGGGAGGGATTACGAGCAGTACTTC.

J is TRBJ1-6 and V is TRBV7-2; D may be TRBD1 (5 bases). Germline assignment: CDR1 SGHTA and CDR2 FQGNSA. V lost 0 bases and J 5 bases, leaving 11 bases between the germline ends. The CDR3 consists of 16 residues. The CDR3 here is CASSLALGANNSPLHF. The CDR3 DNA follows: TGTGCCAGCAGCTTAGCTCTAGGGGCTAATAATTCACCCCTCCACTTT.

The chain joins TRBV27 to TRBJ1-1; D is unresolved. Germline CDR1 MNHEY, CDR2 SMNVEV (reference sequence). This CDR3 has 12 residues. V lost 8 bases, J lost 6 bases, and 13 bases lay in between. DNA of the CDR3: TGTGCCAGCTCAAAACCGAGAGCTGAAGCTTTCTTT. Protein sequence: CASSKPRAEAFF.

This chain uses TRBV7-2 with TRBJ1-1; D call uncertain. This CDR3 has 14 amino acids. Germline V CDR1 and CDR2: SGHTA, FQGNSA. Deletions cut 5 bases from V and 5 bases from J, with 15 bases between. CDR3: CASSVGLSGTEAFF. In DNA form, the CDR3 reads TGTGCCAGCAGCGTCGGGCTCTCGGGGACTGAAGCTTTCTTT.

This chain joins TRBV15 and TRBJ2-7; D gene unclear. The CDR3 spans 15 residues. Germline V gene data show CDR1 as LNHNV and CDR2 as YYDKDF (reference sequence). Trimming took 2 bases from V and 2 from J, leaving 13 bases between them. In DNA, the CDR3 is TGTGCCACCAGCAGATTTATGGGCCCGACCTACGAGCAGTACTTC. This sequence encodes CATSRFMGPTYEQYF.

The chain combines TRBV4-3 with TRBJ1-2; D is uncertain. CDR3 length: 14 amino acids. The V gene's germline CDR1 is LGHNA and CDR2 YSLEER. The V end lost 1 base, the J end lost 7 bases, and 13 bases lay between the germline ends. For the CDR3, the DNA is TGCGCCAGCAGCCAAGGATCGGGGAAGGGTGGCTACACCTTC. It codes for CASSQGSGKGGYTF.

The chain has TRBV11-1 and TRBJ2-5, with D possibly being TRBD1 (6 bases). V was shortened by 9 bases and J by 4 bases, with 18 bases between the two germline ends. The CDR3 is made up of 14 amino acids. CDR1 is SGHAT, CDR2 FQDESV, per germline (reference sequence). Here the CDR3 reads CASSAGVTGETQYF. The CDR3 nucleotides are TGTGCCAGTTCGGCAGGGGTGACAGGAGAGACCCAGTACTTC.

This clone was recorded only once. The chain is built from TRBV11-2 and TRBJ1-1; TRBD1 agrees at 7 bases. The trim removed 4 bases at V and 1 base at J, leaving 9 bases unmatched. The CDR3 covers 16 residues. Per germline, CDR1 SGHAT and CDR2 FQNNGV. This CDR3 is CASSSPGQTENTEAFF. The CDR3 region has the DNA TGTGCCAGCAGCTCCCCGGGACAGACAGAGAACACTGAAGCTTTCTTT.

This chain uses TRBV2 with TRBJ2-1; no clear D. The length of the CDR3 is 11 residues. Germline V gene sequence: CDR1 SNHLY, CDR2 FYNNEI. V lost 2 bases and J lost 9, with 5 bases in between. The CDR3 protein is CASSEFSEQFF. The CDR3 DNA reads TGTGCCAGCAGTGAATTTAGTGAGCAGTTCTTC.